One sample yielded the 17 T cell receptor beta chains listed below, sequenced in a study of blood T cells in healthy people across ages. Alongside a J-beta primer mix, a sample-barcoded 5' primer served in a second PCR lasting roughly 6 to 11 cycles. TCRdb reprocessed the 5' RACE reads with MiXCR, giving one entry per CDR3 protein. Of about 1.7 million distinct CDR3 sequences in the sample, roughly 27% are singletons; the top ten hold 6.5% to 8.5%. Sequences were obtained from blood. The receptors stem from a woman in her thirties in good health.

This clonotype occurred a few times. The V gene is TRBV24-1, the J gene TRBJ2-3; D gene unclear. CDR1 KGHDR and CDR2 SFDVKD come from the germline V gene. V lost 0 bases and J 2 bases, leaving 8 bases between the germline ends. The CDR3 covers 15 residues. The CDR3 reads CATSDLGRNTDTQYF. The CDR3 coding sequence is TGTGCCACCAGTGATTTGGGGCGGAACACAGATACGCAGTATTTT.

Note on this clonotype: A read error may produce the germline difference seen at one junction end. This chain uses TRBV7-6 with TRBJ2-1; 7 nucleotides align to TRBD2. Germline lookup yields CDR1 SGHVS and CDR2 FNYEAQ. There are 15 residues in the CDR3. This CDR3 reads CSSSSAGISYNEQFF. The CDR3 DNA reads TGTTCCAGCAGCTCAGCGGGGATCTCCTACAATGAGCAGTTCTTC.

The V and J genes are TRBV6-1 and TRBJ1-1, with 7 bases that match TRBD1. The CDR3 loop spans 14 amino acids. The germline V gene has CDR1 MNHNS and CDR2 SASEGT. After removal of 6 bases from V and 1 base from J, the junction contained 5 bases not matched to a gene. The CDR3 is CASRKGQRNTEAFF. CDR3 DNA sequence: TGTGCCAGCAGAAAGGGACAGCGGAACACTGAAGCTTTCTTT.

The table lists this clonotype with a few counts. In DNA, the CDR3 is TGTGCCAGCCGAAGGGCCAACACTGAAGCTTTCTTT. It translates to CASRRANTEAFF. V gene TRBV19 combines with J gene TRBJ1-1; D unclear. Germline-derived CDR1 and CDR2 are LNHDA and SQIVND (reference sequence). Trimming stripped 9 bases from V and 2 bases from J, with 10 bases between. The CDR3 is 12 amino acids.

The chain has TRBV12-3 or TRBV12-4 and TRBJ2-3; TRBD2 matches at 11 bases. The CDR3 contains 16 residues. J lost 4 bases, V lost 6 bases, and 9 bases had no gene match. As DNA, the CDR3 is TGTGCCAGCAGCCCCCAGGCTAGCGGGAGGTCAGATACGCAGTATTTT. This codes for CASSPQASGRSDTQYF.

V is TRBV6-4 and J is TRBJ2-3; possibly TRBD2 for D (5 bases). The CDR3 loop spans 14 amino acids. Germline assignment: CDR1 MRHNA and CDR2 SNTAGT. Trimming cost V 3 bases and J 5 bases, with 12 bases left between them. CDR3 sequence: CASSDEGAGDTQYF. The CDR3 coding sequence is TGTGCCAGCAGTGATGAGGGTGCCGGAGATACGCAGTATTTT.

At least ten counts were recorded for this clonotype. The gene calls are TRBV28 and TRBJ2-6, with a weak D call TRBD2 (6 bases). CDR1 and CDR2 (germline): MDHEN, SYDVKM. Trimming removed 7 bases from V and 0 bases from J, with 10 bases in between. The length of the CDR3 is 15 residues. CDR3 sequence (DNA): TGTGCCAGCACCTTGGGGGGCTCTGGGGCCAACGTCCTGACTTTC. Its protein product is CASTLGGSGANVLTF.

V and J are TRBV6-1 and TRBJ2-5; D remains unclear. V was clipped by 5 bases and J by 6 bases, with 10 bases between them. The CDR3 consists of 12 residues. Germline lookup yields CDR1 MNHNS and CDR2 SASEGT. The CDR3 loop is CASSRIGKTQYF. The CDR3 DNA reads TGTGCCAGCAGTAGGATAGGCAAGACCCAGTACTTC.

The chain recombines TRBV6-2 or TRBV6-3 with TRBJ2-7, with D tentatively TRBD1 (5 bases). The CDR3 is 13 amino acids. The germline gives CDR1 MNHEY, CDR2 SVGEGT. V lost 6 bases to trimming and J lost 2 bases, with 11 bases between them. CDR3 coding DNA: TGTGCCAGCAGCGGCAACAGGACCTACGAGCAGTACTTC. Its protein product is CASSGNRTYEQYF.

This clonotype was counted a few times. The rearrangement links TRBV7-6 to TRBJ2-1; D possibly corresponds to TRBD2 (5 bases). This CDR3 contains 16 residues. Trimming pared 2 bases from V and 10 bases from J, leaving 21 bases between. Germline V gene data show CDR1 as SGHVS and CDR2 as FNYEAQ. CDR3 protein: CASSLSSPRGGYEQFF. The CDR3 DNA sequence: TGTGCCAGCAGCTTATCGTCCCCTCGGGGTGGGTACGAGCAGTTCTTC.

V usage is TRBV7-2 and J usage is TRBJ2-5, with D unclear. Germline loops: CDR1 SGHTA, CDR2 FQGNSA. The V and J ends lost 6 bases and 5 bases respectively, with 13 bases between them. The CDR3 extends over 13 amino acids. The CDR3 DNA follows: TGTGCCAGCAGACGAAGTCCAGGCGAGACCCAGTACTTC. This encodes CASRRSPGETQYF.

This chain uses TRBV21-1 with TRBJ2-7; the table's TRBD2 call for D was not verified on the DNA. TRBV21-1 is described as a pseudogene. CDR3 length: 16 residues. CDR3 DNA: TGTGCCAGCAGCAAATCCGGCGGGCCGGACCCCTACGAGCAGTACTTC. It is translated as CASSKSGGPDPYEQYF.

This clonotype was seen only a few times. J is TRBJ2-1 and V is TRBV7-2; 10 bases are a match to TRBD2. There are 15 residues in the CDR3. The germline CDR1 and CDR2 sequences are SGHTA and FQGNSA. V shed 5 bases, J shed 8 bases, and the junction held 9 bases outside the gene matches. The CDR3 region has the DNA TGTGCCAGCAGCACCACTAGCGGGGTTACGTATGAGCAGTTCTTC. This codes for CASSTTSGVTYEQFF.

The chain recombines TRBV7-9 with TRBJ2-7; D may match TRBD1 or TRBD2 (5 bases each). V was shortened by 5 bases and J by 2 bases, with 13 bases between the two germline ends. Germline CDR1 and CDR2: SEHNR and FQNEAQ (reference sequence). CDR3 size: 14 residues. This CDR3 reads CASSGGTVAYEQYF. Written as DNA, the CDR3 is TGTGCCAGCAGCGGTGGGACGGTAGCCTACGAGCAGTACTTC.

This CDR3 reads CASARGGRWTEAFF. The CDR3 bases are TGTGCCAGCGCAAGGGGGGGGCGTTGGACTGAAGCTTTCTTT. The V and J genes are TRBV27 and TRBJ1-1, with D possibly being TRBD1 (6 bases). The CDR3 totals 14 residues. With 8 bases removed from V and 5 bases from J, the gap between germline ends came to 18 bases. Germline values: CDR1 MNHEY, CDR2 SMNVEV (reference sequence).

J is TRBJ2-7 and V is TRBV29-1, with D perhaps matching TRBD2 (5 bases). The CDR3 covers 14 residues. The V end lost 3 bases, the J end lost 0 bases, and 12 bases lay between the germline ends. In germline, CDR1 is SQVTM, CDR2 ANQGSEA. The chain's CDR3 is CSVDSQSGSYEQYF. The CDR3 nucleotides are TGCAGCGTTGATAGCCAGAGCGGCTCCTACGAGCAGTACTTC.

The V and J genes are TRBV4-1 and TRBJ2-5; possibly TRBD1 for D (6 bases). The germline V gene encodes CDR1 MGHRA and CDR2 YSYEKL. The CDR3 covers 15 residues. V was shortened by 0 bases and J by 11 bases, with 19 bases between the two germline ends. CDR3 in DNA: TGCGCCAGCAGCCAAGATTCTCAGGGGACCTACGCGCAGTACTTC. This sequence encodes CASSQDSQGTYAQYF.